This T cell receptor beta chain emerged from a study of blood T cell repertoires in COVID-19. Background on the study: Both acute and convalescent COVID-19 samples were obtained from the United States, Italy and Spain. Sample material is recorded as cDNA or gDNA derived from T cells, B-cell-depleted T cells, or PBMCs.

There are 12 residues in the CDR3. Germline CDR1 and CDR2: GTSNPN and SVGIG (reference sequence). With 5 bases removed from V and 1 base from J, the gap between germline ends came to 8 bases. Participants, about 18 to 90 years old, spanned about 26 US areas. Two negative PCRs, clearance, or symptom resolution characterized the recovered Cohort 3 donors. Profiling relied on immunoSEQ multiplex PCR, and the TCRdb table lists in-frame clones only, not all of them. The data contain about 180,000 clones, 88% of them singletons. The V gene is TRBV30, the J gene TRBJ1-1; tentative D call: TRBD1 (6 bases). Source material: PBMCs or T cells enriched from blood (not recorded which). The TCR was taken from a woman aged 18 to 35 who had recovered from COVID-19. The CDR3 coding sequence is TGTGCCTGGGCGACAGGGAACACTGAAGCTTTCTTT. This translates into CAWATGNTEAFF.